This T cell receptor (beta chain) was sequenced in a study of blood T cells in healthy people across ages. The CDR3 runs to 11 residues. Per germline, CDR1 LGHDT and CDR2 YNNKEL (reference sequence). V lost 4 bases to trimming and J lost 7 bases, with 6 bases between them. Alongside a J-beta primer mix, a sample-barcoded 5' primer served in a second PCR lasting about 7 to 11 cycles. TCRdb re-called the 5' RACE reads with MiXCR, one entry per CDR3 protein. Of 800,000 or so distinct CDR3 sequences listed, just under 25% are singletons. These records were also assigned to another study, of T cells of mothers and their children.

The sample taken for sequencing was blood. The sequence was obtained from a boy aged 5 to 17 in good health. The chain joins TRBV3-1 to TRBJ2-3; weak D call: TRBD1 (5 bases). CDR3 residues: CASSRGHTQYF. CDR3 sequence (DNA): TGTGCCAGCAGCCGGGGCCATACGCAGTATTTT.